The source of this T cell receptor (beta chain) is a study of blood T cell repertoires in COVID-19. Study information: Some COVID-19 samples were acute and others convalescent; all came from the United States, Italy and Spain.

In the study's own analysis: Estimated nucleated cell counts came from reference gene primer amplification. Profiled with immunoSEQ multiplex PCR; TCRdb holds only in-frame clones, not every one. V, J and clone size reflect that table, while D and trimming were determined from the DNA. The sample holds 150,000 to 200,000 clones; more than 70% are singletons and the top ten take approximately 4.5%. The V and J ends lost 0 bases and 3 bases respectively, with 18 bases between them. The CDR3 runs 18 residues. CDR1 is LNHDA and CDR2 is SQIVND in the germline V gene (reference sequence). The specimen was peripheral blood. V is TRBV19 and J is TRBJ2-1, with D possibly matching TRBD2 (5 bases). This receptor was identified in a human donor in a cohort sampled during active COVID-19. The chain's CDR3 is CASSIEGLGRAGYNEQFF. The DNA of the CDR3 is TGTGCCAGTAGTATAGAGGGCCTTGGAAGGGCGGGCTACAATGAGCAGTTCTTC.